This entry lists 30 T cell receptor beta chains sequenced from one sample in a study of cytomegalovirus exposure and HLA in healthy donors. Amplification used 60 Vbeta primers and 13 Jbeta primers. Produced via immunoSEQ multiplex PCR; TCRdb's table is partial and in-frame only. The sample lists 150,000 to 200,000 clones; 80% were seen once. Sequenced input: PBMCs. Every receptor here comes from a girl aged 10 to 17 in good health and CMV-seropositive.

The chain recombines TRBV27 with TRBJ1-2, with TRBD1 matching 9 bases. V dropped 3 bases and J dropped 6; count of bases not matched to a gene: 8. Germline V gives CDR1 MNHEY, CDR2 SMNVEV (reference sequence). The CDR3 extends over 15 amino acids. For the CDR3, the DNA is TGTGCCAGCAGTTTTGGGACAGGGCTTGCTCATGGCTACACCTTC. Protein: CASSFGTGLAHGYTF.

This sequence joins TRBV7-9 and TRBJ2-1; D is ambiguous. Trimming left V 5 bases short and J 12 bases short, with 8 bases between. The CDR3 sequence is 10 residues long. The germline V gene encodes CDR1 SEHNR and CDR2 FQNEAQ (reference sequence). The CDR3 loop reads CASSPPRQFF. The CDR3 nucleotides are TGTGCCAGCAGCCCGCCGAGGCAGTTCTTC.

The CDR3 DNA follows: TGTGCCAGCAGCTCGGGACCGACAGGGAGCTCTGGAAACACCATATATTTT. Residues: CASSSGPTGSSGNTIYF. The genes are TRBV7-8 and TRBJ1-3; TRBD1 agrees at 7 bases. The V gene's germline CDR1 is SGHVS and CDR2 FQNEAQ. The length of the CDR3 is 17 residues. J was trimmed by 0 bases and V by 4 bases; bases with no gene match: 9.

This chain links TRBV19 with TRBJ1-5, with D tentatively TRBD1 (6 bases). Germline-derived CDR1 and CDR2 are LNHDA and SQIVND (reference sequence). The CDR3 spans 15 residues. V lost 5 bases, J lost 3 bases, and 14 bases lay in between. The CDR3 nucleotides read TGTGCCAGTAGTCACCGGCAGGGGTACAATCAGCCCCAGCATTTT. Encoded protein: CASSHRQGYNQPQHF.

With respect to this clone: The same CDR3 arises from other DNA sequences in this sample as well. The gene calls are TRBV6-6 and TRBJ2-1; TRBD2 is a possible D gene (5 bases). Germline lookup yields CDR1 MNHNY and CDR2 SVGAGI (reference sequence). The CDR3 has 15 residues. V lost 6 bases and J 1 base, leaving 13 bases between the germline ends. The DNA for the CDR3 is TGTGCCAGCAGAACTAGTGTACGATCCTACAATGAGCAGTTCTTC. Translated: CASRTSVRSYNEQFF.

This chain uses TRBV6-5 with TRBJ1-2; D may be TRBD1 (6 bases). Germline CDR1 is MNHEY and CDR2 is SVGAGI. This CDR3 is built from 15 residues. With 0 bases removed from V and 5 bases from J, the gap between germline ends came to 13 bases. CDR3 DNA sequence: TGTGCCAGCAGTTACTCCCCGACAGGTCCTTATGGCTACACCTTC. As protein: CASSYSPTGPYGYTF.

The genes are TRBV18 and TRBJ1-2, with TRBD1 matching 8 bases. The germline gives CDR1 KGHSH, CDR2 LQKENI. The V segment lost 5 bases and the J segment 8 bases; nucleotides outside the gene matches: 7. The CDR3 runs 13 residues. The CDR3 sequence is CASSTTGGYGYTF. The DNA of the CDR3 is TGTGCCAGCTCAACAACAGGGGGATACGGCTACACCTTC. Full variable domain (missing parts from reference TRBV18 and TRBJ1-2): NAGVMQNPRHLVRRRGQEARLRCSPMKGHSHVYWYRQLPEEGLKFMVYLQKENIIDESGMPKERFSAEFPKEGPSILRIQQVVRGDSAAYFCASSTTGGYGYTFGSGTRLTVV.

The V gene is TRBV6-1, the J gene TRBJ1-5; D is perhaps TRBD1 (6 bases). The V gene lost 0 bases and the J gene lost 9 bases, with 18 bases spanning the gap. Looked up from germline, CDR1 is MNHNS and CDR2 is SASEGT. The CDR3 covers 16 residues. The DNA of the CDR3 is TGTGCCAGCAGTGAAGCTTGGACAGCCTACCTCGCGCCCCAGCATTTT. Translated, it gives CASSEAWTAYLAPQHF.

This clone is a singleton in its sample. The V call is TRBV15, the J call TRBJ1-4; D not resolved. V lost 3 bases, J lost 8 bases, and 10 bases lay in between. This CDR3 spans 13 amino acids. The V gene's germline CDR1 is LNHNV and CDR2 YYDKDF (reference sequence). The CDR3 DNA reads TGTGCCACCAGCAGGCCCCAACGGGAAAAACTGTTTTTT. Protein: CATSRPQREKLFF.

The rearrangement joins TRBV5-8 to TRBJ1-5, with D maybe TRBD1 (6 bases). The CDR3 is 13 amino acids. CDR1 is SGHTS, CDR2 YDEGEE, per germline. V was trimmed by 4 bases and J by 9 bases, leaving 14 bases between them. This CDR3 is CASSDGQLRPQHF. CDR3 bases: TGTGCCAGCAGCGACGGACAGCTCCGGCCCCAGCATTTT.

The chain links TRBV20-1 to TRBJ1-3; D ambiguous. The CDR3 loop spans 11 amino acids. The germline gives CDR1 DFQATT, CDR2 SNEGSKA (reference sequence). The V and J ends lost 2 bases and 4 bases respectively, with 3 bases between them. The chain's CDR3 is CSARQGNTIYF. The CDR3 DNA follows: TGCAGTGCTAGACAGGGAAACACCATATATTTT.

The chain recombines TRBV30 with TRBJ2-3; no firm D call. The V end lost 0 bases, the J end lost 7 bases, and 14 bases lay between the germline ends. The CDR3 length is 14 residues. Germline CDR1 is GTSNPN and CDR2 is SVGIG (reference sequence). CDR3 nucleotides: TGTGCCTGGAGTGTATCGAGCCAATTTAATACGCAGTATTTT. Residues: CAWSVSSQFNTQYF.

The chain carries TRBV9 and TRBJ2-3; 7 positions agree with TRBD2. Germline V gene data show CDR1 as SGDLS and CDR2 as YYNGEE. This CDR3 has 15 residues. After removal of 0 bases from V and 3 bases from J, the junction contained 4 bases not matched to a gene. The CDR3 region has the DNA TGTGCCAGCAGCGTAGAAGGGAGGGCAACAGATACGCAGTATTTT. It is translated as CASSVEGRATDTQYF.

This chain links TRBV27 with TRBJ1-1; D is uncertain. The germline V and J ends were trimmed by 3 bases and 4 bases, with 18 bases remaining between them. The CDR3 spans 16 residues. From germline, CDR1 is MNHEY and CDR2 SMNVEV (reference sequence). CDR3 in amino acids: CASSFPPAGMGTEAFF. The CDR3 DNA sequence: TGTGCCAGCAGTTTCCCCCCAGCCGGGATGGGCACTGAAGCTTTCTTT.

The CDR3 reads CASIGTYPPYEQYF. Written as DNA, the CDR3 is TGTGCCAGCATTGGGACTTATCCACCCTACGAGCAGTACTTC. The rearrangement uses TRBV6-5 and TRBJ2-5; D possibly corresponds to TRBD2 (6 bases). The J call may be incorrect, as the DNA end agrees better with TRBJ2-7. This CDR3 is 14 amino acids long. CDR1 is MNHEY, CDR2 SVGAGI, per germline.

The chain is built from TRBV18 and TRBJ1-1; the D is unclear. Germline loops: CDR1 KGHSH, CDR2 LQKENI. There are 13 residues in the CDR3. V lost 4 bases, J lost 0 bases, and 6 bases lay in between. In nucleotides, the CDR3 is TGTGCCAGCTCACTACAGCTGAACACTGAAGCTTTCTTT. As protein: CASSLQLNTEAFF.

The rearrangement links TRBV27 to TRBJ1-1; TRBD1 aligns across 11 bases. J lost 4 bases, V lost 3 bases, and 10 bases had no gene match. Germline-derived CDR1 and CDR2 are MNHEY and SMNVEV (reference sequence). CDR3 length equals 17 residues. CDR3 bases: TGTGCCAGCAGTTTTGGACGGACAGGGGGCGAGAGCACTGAAGCTTTCTTT. Protein: CASSFGRTGGESTEAFF.

This clone was detected only once. The gene calls are TRBV5-1 and TRBJ1-5, with 7 bases lining up with TRBD1. This CDR3 is built from 15 residues. Losses at the gene ends were 4 bases for V and 2 bases for J; bases not matched to a gene: 6. CDR1 and CDR2 (germline): SGHRS, YFSETQ. CDR3 bases: TGCGCCAGCAGCATAACTACAGGGGGCAATCAGCCCCAGCATTTT. It translates to CASSITTGGNQPQHF.

The J gene is TRBJ1-4, the V gene TRBV5-4; 7 nucleotides agree with TRBD1. The CDR3 sequence is 14 residues long. Germline V gene data show CDR1 as SGHNT and CDR2 as YYREEE (reference sequence). Trimming removed 4 bases from V and 2 bases from J; junction bases left unmatched: 2. The CDR3: CASSRGGTNEKLFF. The CDR3, as DNA: TGTGCCAGCAGCCGAGGGGGCACTAATGAAAAACTGTTTTTT.

This clone was observed a single time. V is TRBV7-6 and J is TRBJ2-1; 9 positions match TRBD2. J gave up 10 bases and V 5 bases, and 15 bases lay outside the gene matches. The CDR3 has 16 amino acids. Germline V lookup: CDR1 SGHVS, CDR2 FNYEAQ. The CDR3 reads CASSAQHLGLAWEQFF. The CDR3 DNA reads as TGTGCCAGCAGCGCGCAACATTTAGGACTAGCGTGGGAGCAGTTCTTC.

The rearrangement joins TRBV27 to TRBJ1-2; D call uncertain. Per germline, CDR1 MNHEY and CDR2 SMNVEV (reference sequence). Trimming took 4 bases from V and 8 from J, leaving 11 bases between them. This CDR3 spans 12 amino acids. CDR3 DNA: TGTGCCAGCAGTTCGGTATTGGGCGGCTACACCTTC. As protein: CASSSVLGGYTF.

This chain connects TRBV6-1 to TRBJ1-2; D possibly corresponds to TRBD1 (5 bases). V lost 7 bases, J lost 0 bases, and 9 bases lay in between. This CDR3 region has 13 residues. Germline CDR1 reads MNHNS; CDR2 reads SASEGT. CDR3 region: CASTGQANYGYTF. CDR3 sequence (DNA): TGTGCCAGCACTGGACAAGCTAACTATGGCTACACCTTC.

This chain connects TRBV10-1 to TRBJ1-2, with TRBD1 identical over 9 bases. Looked up from germline, CDR1 is WNHNN and CDR2 is SYGVQD (reference sequence). V dropped 6 bases and J dropped 4; count of bases not matched to a gene: 9. This CDR3 has 15 amino acids. CDR3 sequence (DNA): TGCGCCAGCAGCTCTGGACAGGGGAAGGGCTATGGCTACACCTTC. Translating it yields CASSSGQGKGYGYTF.

The chain combines TRBV9 with TRBJ2-7; 8 nucleotides match TRBD2. With V trimmed by 0 bases and J by 0 bases, 2 bases remained unmatched. The germline gives CDR1 SGDLS, CDR2 YYNGEE. CDR3 length: 15 residues. CDR3 in DNA: TGTGCCAGCAGCGTAGGGAGCGGGAGCTCCTACGAGCAGTACTTC. It codes for CASSVGSGSSYEQYF.

The sample holds a few counts of this clone. CDR3 sequence: CASSYGTSGRGGVGELFF. The CDR3 coding sequence is TGTGCCAGCAGCTACGGGACTAGCGGGAGGGGCGGGGTTGGGGAGCTGTTTTTT. V and J are TRBV11-2 and TRBJ2-2, with 16 positions matching TRBD2. V was clipped by 4 bases and J by 8 bases; unmatched bases: 10. Germline V gene sequence: CDR1 SGHAT, CDR2 FQNNGV. The CDR3 length is 18 residues. Filled out from reference TRBV11-2 and TRBJ2-2, the complete variable domain reads EAGVAQSPRYKIIEKRQSVAFWCNPISGHATLYWYQQILGQGPKLLIQFQNNGVVDDSQLPKDRFSAERLKGVDSTLKIQPAKLEDSAVYLCASSYGTSGRGGVGELFFGEGSRLTVL.

The chain employs TRBV5-4 and TRBJ2-1; 7 bases are shared with TRBD2. Germline trimming cut 0 bases from V and 5 bases from J; bases unmatched to any gene: 5. The CDR3 covers 15 residues. Germline lookup yields CDR1 SGHNT and CDR2 YYREEE (reference sequence). CDR3 region: CASSLAASGNNEQFF. The CDR3 bases are TGTGCCAGCAGCTTGGCGGCTAGCGGCAACAATGAGCAGTTCTTC. The whole variable domain, filled in from reference TRBV5-4 and TRBJ2-1, reads ETGVTQSPTHLIKTRGQQVTLRCSSQSGHNTVSWYQQALGQGPQFIFQYYREEENGRGNFPPRFSGLQFPNYSSELNVNALELDDSALYLCASSLAASGNNEQFFGPGTRLTVL.

V gene TRBV6-1 combines with J gene TRBJ2-7, with a weak D call TRBD2 (6 bases). Germline V gene data show CDR1 as MNHNS and CDR2 as SASEGT. The V gene lost 4 bases and the J gene lost 3 bases, with 10 bases spanning the gap. The CDR3 has 13 amino acids. CDR3 sequence: CASSVGRIYEQYF. The DNA of the CDR3 is TGTGCCAGCAGTGTGGGGAGGATCTACGAGCAGTACTTC.

The V and J genes are TRBV18 and TRBJ2-7, with TRBD2 identical over 8 bases. The CDR3 length is 16 residues. Per germline, CDR1 KGHSH and CDR2 LQKENI. The V and J ends lost 3 bases and 4 bases, in that order; junction bases with no gene match: 11. In DNA, the CDR3 is TGTGCCAGCTCACCGGCTGCTTCCGGGGGGGGGTACGAGCAGTACTTC. This codes for CASSPAASGGGYEQYF.

This chain links TRBV11-3 with TRBJ2-1; maybe TRBD1 (5 bases). The CDR3 extends over 14 amino acids. V lost 1 base and J lost 7, with 11 bases in between. CDR1 is SGHNT, CDR2 YENEEA, per germline. CDR3 nucleotide sequence: TGTGCCAGCAGCTTAGTCCCAGGGTGGAATGAGCAGTTCTTC. This sequence encodes CASSLVPGWNEQFF. Full variable domain (missing parts from reference TRBV11-3 and TRBJ2-1): EAGVVQSPRYKIIEKKQPVAFWCNPISGHNTLYWYLQNLGQGPELLIRYENEEAVDDSQLPKDRFSAERLKGVDSTLKIQPAELGDSAVYLCASSLVPGWNEQFFGPGTRLTVL.

This clone appeared once. The chain has TRBV18 and TRBJ2-3; no definite D call. The germline V and J ends were trimmed by 3 bases and 2 bases, with 3 bases remaining between them. The CDR3 spans 12 residues. The germline V gene has CDR1 KGHSH and CDR2 LQKENI. CDR3 DNA: TGTGCCAGCTCACCGTACACAGATACGCAGTATTTT. Translated: CASSPYTDTQYF. Full variable domain (rest looked up from reference TRBV18 and TRBJ2-3): NAGVMQNPRHLVRRRGQEARLRCSPMKGHSHVYWYRQLPEEGLKFMVYLQKENIIDESGMPKERFSAEFPKEGPSILRIQQVVRGDSAAYFCASSPYTDTQYFGPGTRLTVL.